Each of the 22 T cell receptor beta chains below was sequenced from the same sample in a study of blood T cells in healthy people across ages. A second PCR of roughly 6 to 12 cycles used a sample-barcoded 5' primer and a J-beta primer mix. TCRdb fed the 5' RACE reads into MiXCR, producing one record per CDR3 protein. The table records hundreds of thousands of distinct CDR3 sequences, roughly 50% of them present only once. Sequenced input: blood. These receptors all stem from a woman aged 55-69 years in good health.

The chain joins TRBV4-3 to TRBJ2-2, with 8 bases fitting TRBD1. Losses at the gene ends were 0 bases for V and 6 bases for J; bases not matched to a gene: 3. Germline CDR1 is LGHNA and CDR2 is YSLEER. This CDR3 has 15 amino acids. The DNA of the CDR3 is TGCGCCAGCAGCCAAGAGACAGGGGCGTCCGGGGAGCTGTTTTTT. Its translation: CASSQETGASGELFF.

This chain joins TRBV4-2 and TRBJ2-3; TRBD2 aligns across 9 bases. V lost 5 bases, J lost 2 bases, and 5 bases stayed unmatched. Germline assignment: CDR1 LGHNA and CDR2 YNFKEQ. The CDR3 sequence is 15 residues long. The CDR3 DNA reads TGTGCCAGCAGCAGGACTAGCGCTATCACAGATACGCAGTATTTT. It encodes CASSRTSAITDTQYF.

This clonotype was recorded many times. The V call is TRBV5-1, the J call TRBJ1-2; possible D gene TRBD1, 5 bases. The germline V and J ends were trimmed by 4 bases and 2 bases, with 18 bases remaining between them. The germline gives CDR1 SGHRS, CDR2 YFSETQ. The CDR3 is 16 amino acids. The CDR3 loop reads CASSSTGTRTNYGYTF. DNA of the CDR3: TGCGCCAGCAGCAGTACCGGGACCCGGACGAACTATGGCTACACCTTC.

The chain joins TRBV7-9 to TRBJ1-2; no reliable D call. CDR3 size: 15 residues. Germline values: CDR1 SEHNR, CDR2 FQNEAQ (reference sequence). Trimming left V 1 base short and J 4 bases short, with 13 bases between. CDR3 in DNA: TGTGCCAGCAGCTTAGAGTCGACGAGATTCTATGGCTACACCTTC. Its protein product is CASSLESTRFYGYTF.

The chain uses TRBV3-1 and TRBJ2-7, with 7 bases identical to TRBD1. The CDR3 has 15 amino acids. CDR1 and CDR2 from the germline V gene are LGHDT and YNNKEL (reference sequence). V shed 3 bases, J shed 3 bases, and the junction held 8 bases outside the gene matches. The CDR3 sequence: CASSQNWDRGYEQYF. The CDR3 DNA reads TGTGCCAGCAGCCAGAACTGGGACAGAGGCTACGAGCAGTACTTC.

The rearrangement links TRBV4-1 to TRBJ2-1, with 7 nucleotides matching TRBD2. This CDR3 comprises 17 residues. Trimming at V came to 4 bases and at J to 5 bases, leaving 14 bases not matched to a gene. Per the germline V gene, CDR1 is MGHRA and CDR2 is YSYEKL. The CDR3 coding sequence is TGCGCCAGCAGCCGAGCGGGGAGTCTCCTCCGGAACAATGAGCAGTTCTTC. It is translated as CASSRAGSLLRNNEQFF.

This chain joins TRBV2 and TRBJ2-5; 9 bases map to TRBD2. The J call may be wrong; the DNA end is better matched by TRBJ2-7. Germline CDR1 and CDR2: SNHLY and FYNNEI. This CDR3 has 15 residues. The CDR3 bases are TGTGCCAGCAGGAGGAGGCTAGCGGGATTGTACGAGCAGTACTTC. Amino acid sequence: CASRRRLAGLYEQYF.

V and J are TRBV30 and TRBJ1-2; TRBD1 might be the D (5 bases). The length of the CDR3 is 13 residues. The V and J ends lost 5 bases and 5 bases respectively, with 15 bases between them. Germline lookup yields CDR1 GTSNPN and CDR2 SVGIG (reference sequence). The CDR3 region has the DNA TGTGCCTGGGTTACGACAGATTCTTATGGCTACACCTTC. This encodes CAWVTTDSYGYTF.

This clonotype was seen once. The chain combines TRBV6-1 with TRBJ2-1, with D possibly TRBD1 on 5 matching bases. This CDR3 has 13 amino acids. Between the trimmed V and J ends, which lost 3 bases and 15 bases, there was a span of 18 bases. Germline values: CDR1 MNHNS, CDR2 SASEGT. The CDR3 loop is CASSEMTQGQPFF. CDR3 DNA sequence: TGTGCCAGCAGTGAGATGACCCAGGGTCAGCCGTTCTTC.

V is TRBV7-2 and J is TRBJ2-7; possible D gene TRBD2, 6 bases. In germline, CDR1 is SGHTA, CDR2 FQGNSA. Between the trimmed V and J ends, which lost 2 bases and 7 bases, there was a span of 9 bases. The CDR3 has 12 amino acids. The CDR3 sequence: CASSLSGWEQYF. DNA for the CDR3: TGTGCCAGCAGCTTAAGCGGGTGGGAGCAGTACTTC.

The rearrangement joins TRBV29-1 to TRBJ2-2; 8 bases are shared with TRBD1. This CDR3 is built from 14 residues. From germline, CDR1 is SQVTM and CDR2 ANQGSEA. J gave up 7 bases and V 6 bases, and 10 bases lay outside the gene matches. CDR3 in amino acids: CSVEDRERSGELFF. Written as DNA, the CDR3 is TGCAGCGTCGAGGACAGGGAACGTAGCGGGGAGCTGTTTTTT.

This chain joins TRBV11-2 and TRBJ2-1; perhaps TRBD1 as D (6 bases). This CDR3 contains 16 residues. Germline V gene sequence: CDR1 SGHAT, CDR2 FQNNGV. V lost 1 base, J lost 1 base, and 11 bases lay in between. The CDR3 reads CASSLVRGRSYNEQFF. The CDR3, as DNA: TGTGCCAGCAGCTTAGTAAGGGGGAGATCCTACAATGAGCAGTTCTTC.

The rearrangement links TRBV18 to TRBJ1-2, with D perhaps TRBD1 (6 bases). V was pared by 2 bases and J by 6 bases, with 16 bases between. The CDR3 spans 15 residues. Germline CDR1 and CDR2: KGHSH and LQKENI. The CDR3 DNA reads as TGTGCCAGCTCACCATCCCGGGGGCGCACAGATGGCTACACCTTC. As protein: CASSPSRGRTDGYTF.

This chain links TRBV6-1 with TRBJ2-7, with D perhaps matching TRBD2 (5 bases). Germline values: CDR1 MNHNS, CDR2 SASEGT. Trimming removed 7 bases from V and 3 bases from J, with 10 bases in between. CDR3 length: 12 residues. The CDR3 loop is CASNGIHYEQYF. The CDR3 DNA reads TGTGCCAGCAACGGGATTCACTACGAGCAGTACTTC.

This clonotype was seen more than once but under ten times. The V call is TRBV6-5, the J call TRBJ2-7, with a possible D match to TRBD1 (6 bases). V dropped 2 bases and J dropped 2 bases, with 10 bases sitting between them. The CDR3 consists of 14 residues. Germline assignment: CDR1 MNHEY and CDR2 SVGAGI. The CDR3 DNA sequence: TGTGCCAGCAGTTACGGGGCAGGGGCCTACGAGCAGTACTTC. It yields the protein CASSYGAGAYEQYF.

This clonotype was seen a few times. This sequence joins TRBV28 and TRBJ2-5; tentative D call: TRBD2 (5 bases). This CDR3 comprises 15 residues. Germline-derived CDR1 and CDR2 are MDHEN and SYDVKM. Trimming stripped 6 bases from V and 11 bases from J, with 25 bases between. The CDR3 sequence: CASSGVTASSIGQYF. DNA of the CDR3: TGTGCCAGCAGCGGGGTAACAGCTTCATCGATCGGGCAGTACTTC.

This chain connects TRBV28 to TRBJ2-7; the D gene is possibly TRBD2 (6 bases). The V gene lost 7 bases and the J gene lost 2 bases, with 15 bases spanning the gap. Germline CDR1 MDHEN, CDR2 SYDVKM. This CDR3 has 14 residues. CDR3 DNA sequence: TGTGCCAGCAAAGTTGGCGGGGAAACCTACGAGCAGTACTTC. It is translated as CASKVGGETYEQYF.

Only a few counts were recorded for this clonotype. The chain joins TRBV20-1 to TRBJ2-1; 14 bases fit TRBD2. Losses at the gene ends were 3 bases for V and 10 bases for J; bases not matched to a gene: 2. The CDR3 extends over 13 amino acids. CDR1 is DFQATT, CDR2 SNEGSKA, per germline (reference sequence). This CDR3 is CSARTSGRAEQFF. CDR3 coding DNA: TGCAGTGCTAGGACTAGCGGGAGGGCAGAGCAGTTCTTC.

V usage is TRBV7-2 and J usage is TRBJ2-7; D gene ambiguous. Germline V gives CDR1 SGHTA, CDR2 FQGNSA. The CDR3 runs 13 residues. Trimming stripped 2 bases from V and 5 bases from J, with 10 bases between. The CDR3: CASSLKQINEQYF. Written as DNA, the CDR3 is TGTGCCAGCAGCTTAAAACAGATCAACGAGCAGTACTTC.

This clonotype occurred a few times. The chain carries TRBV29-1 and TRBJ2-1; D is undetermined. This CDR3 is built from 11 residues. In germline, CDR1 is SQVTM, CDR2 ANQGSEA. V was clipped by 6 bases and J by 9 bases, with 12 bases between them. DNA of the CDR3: TGCAGCGTCGCCCCAGGAGTTGAGCAGTTCTTC. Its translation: CSVAPGVEQFF.

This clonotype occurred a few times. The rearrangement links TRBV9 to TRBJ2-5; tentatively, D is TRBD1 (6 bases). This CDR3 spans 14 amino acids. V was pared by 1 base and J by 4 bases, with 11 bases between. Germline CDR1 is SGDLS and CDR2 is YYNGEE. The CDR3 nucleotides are TGTGCCAGCAGCGTAATCCAGGGGTCAGAGACCCAGTACTTC. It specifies CASSVIQGSETQYF.

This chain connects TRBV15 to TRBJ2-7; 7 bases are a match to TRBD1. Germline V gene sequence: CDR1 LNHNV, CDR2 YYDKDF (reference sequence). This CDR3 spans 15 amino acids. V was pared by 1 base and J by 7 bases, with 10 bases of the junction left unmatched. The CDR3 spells CATSRARTGYNEQYF. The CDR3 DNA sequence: TGTGCCACCAGCAGAGCCCGGACAGGATACAATGAGCAGTACTTC.